This entry describes one T cell receptor beta chain. Per the germline V gene, CDR1 is SGHNT and CDR2 is YYREEE (reference sequence). CDR3 length: 14 residues. Deletions cut 6 bases from V and 6 bases from J, with 18 bases between. In the authors' workflow: Nucleated cell number was recorded as an estimate derived from reference gene primer amplification. Measured with immunoSEQ multiplex PCR; TCRdb has only the in-frame clones, and not every one. That table gives V, J and clone size, and the DNA gave D and trimming. Here the sample spans tens of thousands of clones, 88% being singletons. This specimen belongs to a study of blood T cell repertoires in COVID-19. Study in general: Sample material is recorded as cDNA or gDNA derived from T cells, B-cell-depleted T cells, or PBMCs.

The clonotype was recovered from a man aged 55 to 69 with active COVID-19. The chain combines TRBV5-4 with TRBJ1-2, with D possibly matching TRBD1 (5 bases). Sequenced material: peripheral blood. The DNA of the CDR3 is TGTGCCAGCACACCCGGGGGGTTTCGGGATGGCTACACCTTC. Encoded protein: CASTPGGFRDGYTF.